This entry describes one T cell receptor beta chain. Antigen: not known. The sample comes from a study of identical twins. Study-wide results and caveats: In drawing conclusions, the study used cross-sectional statistical analysis and did not follow the same donors.

TCRdb redid the calling of the 5' RACE reads with MiXCR, one entry per CDR3 protein. Of 200,000 to 250,000 distinct CDR3 sequences in the sample, approximately 8% were seen once. There are 14 residues in the CDR3. V lost 5 bases to trimming and J lost 1 base, with 10 bases between them. Germline V gene lookup returns CDR1 SGHVS and CDR2 FQNEAQ. The data also belong to a second study, concerning yellow fever vaccine responses in identical twins.

The TCR comes from a woman aged 18-29 years in good health. Sequencing was done on a sample of CD8+ T cells sorted from blood. The chain is built from TRBV7-8 and TRBJ2-3; possible D gene TRBD1, 6 bases. The CDR3: CASSPDRRTDTQYF. The DNA for the CDR3 is TGTGCCAGCAGCCCAGACAGGCGCACAGATACGCAGTATTTT.